What follows are 11 T cell receptor beta chains derived from one specimen sequenced in a study of cytomegalovirus exposure and HLA in healthy donors. The PCR contained 60 Vbeta and 13 Jbeta primers. Only in-frame clones appear in the TCRdb table, and some are missing; sequencing was by immunoSEQ multiplex PCR. The table includes about 150,000 clones, roughly four fifths detected once. The sequenced material came from PBMCs. These receptors came from a young man in good health and CMV-seropositive.

The V and J genes are TRBV6-5 and TRBJ2-1; the D gene is possibly TRBD2 (5 bases). V lost 5 bases and J lost 0, with 11 bases in between. The CDR3 covers 15 residues. Germline CDR1 reads MNHEY; CDR2 reads SVGAGI. CDR3 loop: CASSIASRSYNEQFF. Here the CDR3 DNA reads TGTGCCAGCAGTATAGCGTCGCGCTCCTACAATGAGCAGTTCTTC.

The CDR3 DNA sequence: TGTGCCAGCAGCTTACTCGGGGTTCAAGGTGAAAAACTGTTTTTT. It specifies CASSLLGVQGEKLFF. The chain has TRBV7-9 and TRBJ1-4, with D hard to call. Between the trimmed V and J ends, which lost 2 bases and 7 bases, there was a span of 14 bases. There are 15 residues in the CDR3. Germline V gene lookup returns CDR1 SEHNR and CDR2 FQNEAQ (reference sequence).

The table lists this clone with a few counts. J is TRBJ2-4 and V is TRBV6-4; TRBD2 is a possible D gene (6 bases). CDR1 and CDR2 from the germline V gene are MRHNA and SNTAGT. The CDR3 consists of 14 residues. Deletions cut 6 bases from V and 3 bases from J, with 12 bases between. The CDR3: CASSQSGDKNIQYF. The CDR3 DNA reads TGTGCCAGCAGCCAGTCGGGGGACAAAAACATTCAGTACTTC.

V is TRBV12-2 and J is TRBJ2-2; the table's D gene call, TRBD1, was not cross checked with the DNA. TRBV12-2 is given as a pseudogene. The CDR3 covers 13 residues. The chain's CDR3 is CASRPEPTGELFF. The CDR3 nucleotides read TGTGCAAGTCGCCCAGAACCGACCGGGGAGCTGTTTTTT.

This chain connects TRBV7-9 to TRBJ2-5, with a tentative D call TRBD2 (6 bases). The DNA matches TRBJ2-7 better at its end, which makes the J call doubtful. This CDR3 region has 12 residues. Germline lookup yields CDR1 SEHNR and CDR2 FQNEAQ (reference sequence). The CDR3 protein is CASSLSGDEQYF. The CDR3 DNA reads TGTGCCAGCAGCCTCTCGGGGGACGAGCAGTACTTC.

V and J are TRBV5-4 and TRBJ1-3; tentatively, D is TRBD1 (5 bases). V was shortened by 0 bases and J by 7 bases, with 5 bases between the two germline ends. Germline V lookup: CDR1 SGHNT, CDR2 YYREEE (reference sequence). The CDR3 sequence is 12 residues long. CDR3: CASSLEGNTIYF. The CDR3 DNA is TGTGCCAGCAGCTTGGAGGGGAACACCATATATTTT. Looking up the rest from reference TRBV5-4 and TRBJ1-3 gives the full variable domain: ETGVTQSPTHLIKTRGQQVTLRCSSQSGHNTVSWYQQALGQGPQFIFQYYREEENGRGNFPPRFSGLQFPNYSSELNVNALELDDSALYLCASSLEGNTIYFGEGSWLTVV.

This chain uses TRBV28 with TRBJ1-2, with D uncertain. This CDR3 spans 14 amino acids. Trimming stripped 3 bases from V and 5 bases from J, with 13 bases between. The germline V gene has CDR1 MDHEN and CDR2 SYDVKM. The DNA of the CDR3 is TGTGCCAGCAGTTTGATTTTATCAGGTTATGGCTACACCTTC. It encodes CASSLILSGYGYTF.

The V gene is TRBV7-9, the J gene TRBJ2-1; 10 bases map to TRBD1. CDR3 length: 14 amino acids. V trimming: 3 bases; J trimming: 10 bases; junction bases outside the gene matches: 6. Germline CDR1 reads SEHNR; CDR2 reads FQNEAQ (reference sequence). The CDR3 DNA follows: TGTGCCAGCAGCTTGGGGACAGGGGTAGGGGAGCAGTTCTTC. It translates to CASSLGTGVGEQFF.

This chain connects TRBV4-3 to TRBJ1-2; D is ambiguous. V was shortened by 0 bases and J by 5 bases, with 13 bases between the two germline ends. From germline, CDR1 is LGHNA and CDR2 YSLEER. The CDR3 covers 15 residues. CDR3 coding DNA: TGCGCCAGCAGCCAAGAGGTAACAGCCCCGTATGGCTACACCTTC. Its protein is CASSQEVTAPYGYTF.

The chain carries TRBV7-2 and TRBJ1-5, with 10 bases matching TRBD1. With V trimmed by 2 bases and J by 2 bases, 3 bases remained unmatched. The CDR3 spans 16 residues. Germline assignment: CDR1 SGHTA and CDR2 FQGNSA. In DNA form, the CDR3 reads TGTGCCAGCAGCTTACAGGGGACAGGGGGCAATCAGCCCCAGCATTTT. Translation gives CASSLQGTGGNQPQHF.

This clone has more than one count but fewer than ten. The chain has TRBV18 and TRBJ1-1; D is perhaps TRBD1 (6 bases). Germline V CDR1 and CDR2: KGHSH, LQKENI. The CDR3 length is 15 residues. Trimming removed 5 bases at V and 1 base at J, with 14 bases between. The DNA for the CDR3 is TGTGCCAGCTCAGCCGAAGGGACACCGAACACTGAAGCTTTCTTT. Its protein is CASSAEGTPNTEAFF.